This entry concerns a single TCR beta chain. This record comes from a study of blood T cell repertoires in COVID-19. Study summary: The United States, Italy and Spain were the sources of the acute and convalescent COVID-19 samples.

The assay was immunoSEQ multiplex PCR, and TCRdb's table has in-frame clones only and misses some. The table has a few hundred thousand clones, around 84% seen once. V shed 6 bases, J shed 14 bases, and the junction held 15 bases outside the gene matches. Germline CDR1 and CDR2: SNHLY and FYNNEI. This CDR3 is 13 amino acids long. Participants were aged roughly 18 to 100 years from roughly 25 US areas. Clinical histories supplied by participants themselves formed the basis of cohort assignment. This clonotype was sampled from a woman aged 50 to 60 who had recovered from COVID-19. J is TRBJ1-2 and V is TRBV2, with 7 bases matching TRBD1. Sequenced material: PBMCs or T cells enriched from blood (not recorded which). CDR3 in amino acids: CASRPTGTLIVTF. CDR3 in DNA: TGTGCCAGCAGACCGACAGGGACCCTGATTGTGACCTTC.